The rows below give T cell receptor beta chains drawn from one sample of a study of post-analysis software for immune sequencing data. From the PCR reads, TCRdb called clonotypes with MiXCR, one entry per CDR3 protein. This sample has some 700,000 distinct CDR3 sequences, with 59% found just once. Specimen: blood. The receptors were gathered from a girl aged 2-10 years with multiple sclerosis. Both conserved end residues are part of each CDR3. The D gene is left open where the match is weak. Size is stated for part of the rows, as once, few or many counts, or as a class when the clone is expanded.

cdr3_aa: CASSVYSGGLGNEQFF; cdr3_nt: TGCGCCAGCAGTGTTTATAGCGGGGGTCTCGGGAATGAGCAGTTCTTC; clone_size: NA; d_call: TRBD2; j_call: TRBJ2-1; v_call: TRBV10-2
cdr3_aa: CSVVGGEGNYGYTF; cdr3_nt: TGCAGCGTTGTTGGAGGGGAAGGTAACTATGGCTACACCTTC; clone_size: NA; d_call: NA; j_call: TRBJ1-2; v_call: TRBV29-1
cdr3_aa: CSGRGGGPYNEQFF; cdr3_nt: TGCAGTGGCCGAGGGGGGGGTCCTTACAATGAGCAGTTCTTC; clone_size: NA; d_call: NA; j_call: TRBJ2-1; v_call: TRBV20-1
cdr3_aa: CASSPLQTLGEQYF; cdr3_nt: TGTGCCAGCTCACCCCTCCAGACTCTGGGCGAGCAGTACTTC; clone_size: once; d_call: NA; j_call: TRBJ2-7; v_call: TRBV18
cdr3_aa: CSARADSLHLTDTQYF; cdr3_nt: TGCAGTGCTAGGGCCGACAGTCTTCATCTCACAGATACGCAGTATTTT; clone_size: NA; d_call: NA; j_call: TRBJ2-3; v_call: TRBV20-1
cdr3_aa: CASTGLGANVQTF; cdr3_nt: TGTGCCAGTACGGGCCTTGGGGCCAACGTCCAGACTTTC; clone_size: NA; d_call: NA; j_call: TRBJ2-6; v_call: TRBV10-3
cdr3_aa: CASSLGTSRDTQYF; cdr3_nt: TGTGCCAGCAGTCTCGGGACTAGCAGAGATACGCAGTATTTT; clone_size: NA; d_call: TRBD2; j_call: TRBJ2-3; v_call: TRBV12-3/TRBV12-4
cdr3_aa: CGPVRSSYEQYF; cdr3_nt: TGCGGTCCCGTAAGGTCCTCCTACGAGCAGTACTTC; clone_size: NA; d_call: NA; j_call: TRBJ2-7; v_call: TRBV20-1
cdr3_aa: CASRTTGTGSPLHF; cdr3_nt: TGTGCCAGCAGGACTACAGGGACTGGTTCACCCCTCCACTTT; clone_size: NA; d_call: NA; j_call: TRBJ1-6; v_call: TRBV6-1
cdr3_aa: CASSLVTGNEQFF; cdr3_nt: TGTGCCAGCAGCTTAGTAACGGGGAATGAGCAGTTCTTC; clone_size: once; d_call: NA; j_call: TRBJ2-1; v_call: TRBV7-6
cdr3_aa: CASTSGGGSTNEQFF; cdr3_nt: TGTGCCAGCACCTCTGGGGGGGGGAGTACCAATGAGCAGTTCTTC; clone_size: NA; d_call: TRBD2; j_call: TRBJ2-1; v_call: TRBV7-3
cdr3_aa: CASSQERQGGYGYTF; cdr3_nt: TGTGCCAGCAGCCAAGAGCGGCAGGGAGGCTATGGCTACACCTTC; clone_size: once; d_call: NA; j_call: TRBJ1-2; v_call: TRBV14
cdr3_aa: CASSVEAPSSYNEQFF; cdr3_nt: TGTGCCAGCAGCGTAGAAGCGCCAAGCTCCTACAATGAGCAGTTCTTC; clone_size: NA; d_call: NA; j_call: TRBJ2-1; v_call: TRBV9
cdr3_aa: CATSAGTSTDTQYF; cdr3_nt: TGTGCCACCAGTGCAGGGACTAGCACAGATACGCAGTATTTT; clone_size: NA; d_call: NA; j_call: TRBJ2-3; v_call: TRBV24-1
cdr3_aa: CASSSTPRGGLYNEQFF; cdr3_nt: TGCGCCAGCAGCTCAACTCCTCGCGGGGGCCTTTACAATGAGCAGTTCTTC; clone_size: NA; d_call: NA; j_call: TRBJ2-1; v_call: TRBV5-1
cdr3_aa: CASSLATGAEQYF; cdr3_nt: TGTGCCAGCAGCTTAGCGACAGGGGCCGAGCAGTACTTC; clone_size: NA; d_call: TRBD1; j_call: TRBJ2-7; v_call: TRBV7-2
cdr3_aa: CNARVFGPEYEQYF; cdr3_nt: TGCAATGCTAGAGTTTTCGGTCCAGAATACGAGCAGTACTTC; clone_size: NA; d_call: NA; j_call: TRBJ2-7; v_call: TRBV20-1
cdr3_aa: CASSLEAGVGYNEQFF; cdr3_nt: TGCGCCAGCAGCTTGGAAGCGGGAGTGGGGTACAATGAGCAGTTCTTC; clone_size: NA; d_call: TRBD2; j_call: TRBJ2-1; v_call: TRBV5-1
cdr3_aa: CASSLSRRSSYNEQFF; cdr3_nt: TGTGCCAGCAGCTTAAGTCGGCGGAGCTCCTACAATGAGCAGTTCTTC; clone_size: NA; d_call: NA; j_call: TRBJ2-1; v_call: TRBV7-2
cdr3_aa: CASSYSMDGTEAFF; cdr3_nt: TGTGCCAGCAGTTACTCGATGGACGGGACTGAAGCTTTCTTT; clone_size: NA; d_call: NA; j_call: TRBJ1-1; v_call: TRBV6-5
cdr3_aa: CSAGGLVGQYF; cdr3_nt: TGCAGTGCCGGAGGCCTGGTAGGGCAGTATTTT; clone_size: NA; d_call: NA; j_call: TRBJ2-3; v_call: TRBV20-1
cdr3_aa: CSATNDREDTQYF; cdr3_nt: TGCAGTGCAACTAACGACAGGGAAGATACGCAGTATTTT; clone_size: NA; d_call: TRBD1; j_call: TRBJ2-3; v_call: TRBV20-1
cdr3_aa: CASSFQGSEQYF; cdr3_nt: TGCGCCAGCAGTTTCCAAGGGAGCGAGCAGTACTTC; clone_size: few; d_call: NA; j_call: TRBJ2-7; v_call: TRBV5-1
cdr3_aa: CASSDIAGDKETQYF; cdr3_nt: TGCGCCAGCAGCGATATCGCGGGGGATAAAGAGACCCAGTACTTC; clone_size: few; d_call: TRBD2; j_call: TRBJ2-5; v_call: TRBV5-1
cdr3_aa: CASSQGVSTDTQYF; cdr3_nt: TGTGCCAGCAGCCAGGGGGTTAGCACAGATACGCAGTATTTT; clone_size: few; d_call: NA; j_call: TRBJ2-3; v_call: TRBV3-1
cdr3_aa: CASSLPGLADTYNEQFF; cdr3_nt: TGTGCCAGCAGCTTACCCGGACTAGCGGATACTTACAATGAGCAGTTCTTC; clone_size: few; d_call: TRBD2; j_call: TRBJ2-1; v_call: TRBV7-2
cdr3_aa: CASSPTGGIAQYF; cdr3_nt: TGTGCCAGCAGTCCGACAGGGGGCATCGCTCAGTACTTC; clone_size: NA; d_call: TRBD1; j_call: TRBJ2-5; v_call: TRBV6-2/TRBV6-3